This is a list of T cell receptor beta chains from one sample in a study of OX40 agonist ivuxolimab in advanced cancers. The repertoire was sequenced with immunoSEQ multiplex PCR; TCRdb's copy has only in-frame clones and lacks some. The profile shows over 90,000 clones, 90% of them singletons. The sequencing here drew on CD4+ or CD8+ T cells sorted from blood, taken in a trial of the OX40 agonist ivuxolimab. These receptors came from an adult with an advanced solid tumor such as melanoma, head and neck, liver or kidney cancer. Both conserved end residues are part of each CDR3.

v_gene	j_gene	CDR3aa
TRBV5-3	TRBJ1-1	CARSYRDARNTEAFF
TRBV11-1	TRBJ2-1	CASSSAGALSYNEQFF
TRBV30	TRBJ1-6	CASTRGQGNSPLHF
TRBV11-3	TRBJ2-2	CASSLDLAAGELFF
TRBV28	TRBJ1-1	CASRLGGVNTEAFF
TRBV10-1	TRBJ2-1	CASAAGSYNEQFF
TRBV9	TRBJ2-1	CASSVDPRGKDNEQFF
TRBV6-5	TRBJ2-7	CASFPMSGAYEQYF
TRBV5-1	TRBJ2-1	CASSLLTSGSNEQFF
TRBV7-3	TRBJ2-2	CASSLGAGELFF
TRBV6-5	TRBJ2-7	CASTEPIPPYEQYF
TRBV4-1	TRBJ2-2	CASSRRLAGALNTGELFF
TRBV5-1	TRBJ2-7	CASSTGAYEQYF
TRBV29-1	TRBJ2-3	CSVQNRDWGQYF
TRBV9	TRBJ2-7	CASSTLTGGYEQYF
TRBV9	TRBJ2-1	CASSDTGPSEQFF
TRBV6-5	TRBJ2-1	CASTRGREQFF
TRBV29-1	TRBJ2-2	CSAGTSNTGELFF
TRBV2	TRBJ1-2	CASSVLQGAYGYTF
TRBV5-1	TRBJ2-1	CASSPRTSGGIPYNEQFF
TRBV6-5	TRBJ2-7	CASLSFTGGIYEQYF
TRBV5-1	TRBJ2-7	CASSLGQGPYEQYF
TRBV5-1	TRBJ2-7	CASSLGNWDNLYEQYF
TRBV9	TRBJ2-3	CASSVSLLPQYF
TRBV4-1	TRBJ1-4	CASSPRAAGEKLFF
TRBV9	TRBJ1-6	CASSVRADNSPLHF
TRBV6-4	TRBJ2-7	CASSTDEGAEQYF